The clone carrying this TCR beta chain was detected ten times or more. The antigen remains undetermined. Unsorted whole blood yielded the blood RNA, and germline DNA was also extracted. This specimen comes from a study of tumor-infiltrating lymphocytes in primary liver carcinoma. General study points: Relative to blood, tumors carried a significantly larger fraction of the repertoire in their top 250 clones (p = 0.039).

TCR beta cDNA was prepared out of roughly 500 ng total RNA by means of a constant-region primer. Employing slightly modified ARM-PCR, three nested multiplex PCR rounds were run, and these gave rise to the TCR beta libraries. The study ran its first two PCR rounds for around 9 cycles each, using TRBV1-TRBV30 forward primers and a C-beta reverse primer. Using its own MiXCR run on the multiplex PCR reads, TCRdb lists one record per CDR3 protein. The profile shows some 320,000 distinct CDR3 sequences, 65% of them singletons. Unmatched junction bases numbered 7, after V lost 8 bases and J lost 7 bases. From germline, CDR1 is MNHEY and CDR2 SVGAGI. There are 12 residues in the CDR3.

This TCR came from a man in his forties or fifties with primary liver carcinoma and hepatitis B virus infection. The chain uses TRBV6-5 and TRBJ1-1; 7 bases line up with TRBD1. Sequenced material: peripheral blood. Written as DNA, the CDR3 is TGTGCCAGCCGGAGGGGGCTTGATGAAGCTTTCTTT. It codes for CASRRGLDEAFF.